This record covers a single T cell receptor (beta chain). Its antigen is still unknown. This specimen belongs to a study of Ad26.COV2.S vaccination and SARS-CoV-2 variants. Findings of the study overall: Comparable non-spike TCR breadth was observed in vaccine and placebo recipients. Considerable breadth of spike-specific CD8+ and CD4+ T cell responses has reportedly been documented following vaccination.

Clones were read by immunoSEQ multiplex PCR, and TCRdb kept only the in-frame ones, dropping some. The sample carries about 410,000 clones, 88% recorded once. Treatment described: around 19 received Ad26.COV2.S at low or high dose, single or two shots; 5 received placebo; per-sample allocation not given. It was on day 63 after the first vaccine or placebo injection that samples were taken. The CDR3 is 15 residues long. Germline CDR1 LNHDA, CDR2 SQIVND (reference sequence). Trimming cost V 2 bases and J 7 bases; bases outside gene matches: 6. J is TRBJ2-2 and V is TRBV19; TRBD2 aligns across 8 bases. Sequencing used peripheral blood, obtained in a trial of Ad26.COV2.S vaccine versus placebo. The sequence came from a person aged 18 to 65 who received the Ad26.COV2.S COVID-19 vaccine or a placebo. The CDR3 DNA sequence: TGTGCCAGTAGTATAACGGGAGGGTCCGGCGGGGAGCTGTTTTTT. It translates to CASSITGGSGGELFF.